The next 24 T cell receptor beta chains were all read from a single sample in a study of T cell responses to AZD1222 COVID-19 vaccine. Some clones are missing from TCRdb's copy, which holds only in-frame ones; the method was immunoSEQ multiplex PCR. Of about 42,000 clones in the sample, around 88% were seen once. The material sequenced was peripheral blood, taken 28 days after the second AZD1222 dose. These receptors came from an adult who received the AZD1222 COVID-19 vaccine.

The J gene is TRBJ1-2, the V gene TRBV7-2; TRBD1 is a possible D gene (6 bases). This CDR3 spans 14 amino acids. The germline CDR1 and CDR2 sequences are SGHTA and FQGNSA. V dropped 4 bases and J dropped 2 bases, with 11 bases sitting between them. CDR3 amino acids: CASSSFQGNYGYTF. CDR3 bases: TGTGCCAGCAGCTCATTCCAGGGGAACTATGGCTACACCTTC.

This clone was seen a handful of times. The V and J genes are TRBV5-8 and TRBJ1-6; D uncertain. The CDR3 loop spans 17 amino acids. Between the trimmed V and J ends, which lost 1 base and 0 bases, there was a span of 11 bases. Germline V gene sequence: CDR1 SGHTS, CDR2 YDEGEE. The CDR3 DNA follows: TGTGCCAGCAGCTTGCGCGGCGGCAGCTCCTATAATTCACCCCTCCACTTT. It is translated as CASSLRGGSSYNSPLHF.

The V and J genes are TRBV5-4 and TRBJ2-1; TRBD2 agrees at 8 bases. CDR1 SGHNT and CDR2 YYREEE come from the germline V gene (reference sequence). The CDR3 sequence is 16 residues long. V lost 4 bases to trimming and J lost 1 base; unmatched junction nucleotides: 7. Here the CDR3 DNA reads TGTGCCAGCAGCCACGAAGCGGGGGCTTCCTACAATGAGCAGTTCTTC. Translation: CASSHEAGASYNEQFF.

The V and J genes are TRBV6-2 or TRBV6-3 and TRBJ1-2; D is undetermined. The CDR3 spans 12 residues. Germline V gene sequence: CDR1 MNHEY, CDR2 SVGEGT. V lost 2 bases and J 8 bases, leaving 9 bases between the germline ends. CDR3: CASSYNPSGYTF. The CDR3 coding sequence is TGTGCCAGCAGTTACAATCCCTCCGGCTACACCTTC.

The rearrangement links TRBV6-2 or TRBV6-3 to TRBJ2-2; no definite D call. The CDR3 runs 14 residues. V lost 2 bases and J lost 6, with 10 bases in between. Germline-derived CDR1 and CDR2 are MNHEY and SVGEGT. DNA for the CDR3: TGTGCCAGCAGTTACGTGGTAGGGTCCGGGGAGCTGTTTTTT. This encodes CASSYVVGSGELFF.

This clone was picked up a small number of times. The chain is built from TRBV19 and TRBJ2-7, with a weak D call TRBD2 (5 bases). Trimming stripped 6 bases from V and 6 bases from J, with 21 bases between. Germline V gene sequence: CDR1 LNHDA, CDR2 SQIVND (reference sequence). The length of the CDR3 is 15 residues. The CDR3: CASRTSSSPQTEQYF. The CDR3 nucleotides are TGTGCCAGTAGAACTAGTTCCAGTCCTCAGACCGAGCAGTACTTC.

The chain employs TRBV5-4 and TRBJ1-2; TRBD1 matches 8 bases. The V gene's germline CDR1 is SGHNT and CDR2 YYREEE (reference sequence). V trimming: 0 bases; J trimming: 4 bases; junction bases outside the gene matches: 11. This CDR3 region has 17 residues. The CDR3 loop is CASSLEGQGAFGYGYTF. The CDR3 DNA reads as TGTGCCAGCAGCTTGGAAGGGCAGGGGGCGTTCGGCTATGGCTACACCTTC.

The V gene is TRBV7-2, the J gene TRBJ2-7, with D perhaps given as TRBD1 or TRBD2 (6 bases each). Deletions cut 3 bases from V and 6 bases from J, with 15 bases between. The CDR3 is 14 amino acids. Germline V gene sequence: CDR1 SGHTA, CDR2 FQGNSA. CDR3 sequence (DNA): TGTGCCAGCAGCTTCTACGGGGGCCTCACCGAGCAGTACTTC. Its protein is CASSFYGGLTEQYF.

This clone was observed a single time. This chain links TRBV6-5 with TRBJ1-5; TRBD1 matches 8 bases. V lost 5 bases, J lost 4 bases, and 7 bases stayed unmatched. Germline-derived CDR1 and CDR2 are MNHEY and SVGAGI. The CDR3 runs 15 residues. The CDR3 bases are TGTGCCAGCAGTCGGTACAGGGGGGAAAATCAGCCCCAGCATTTT. As protein: CASSRYRGENQPQHF.

The chain links TRBV10-3 to TRBJ2-6, with D uncertain. V dropped 0 bases and J dropped 4 bases, with 10 bases sitting between them. Per germline, CDR1 ENHRY and CDR2 SYGVKD. CDR3 length equals 16 residues. This CDR3 is CAISESMGAGANVLTF. The CDR3 bases are TGTGCCATCAGTGAGTCGATGGGTGCAGGGGCCAACGTCCTGACTTTC.

This chain links TRBV9 with TRBJ2-3; possibly TRBD2 for D (6 bases). CDR3 length equals 15 residues. V was shortened by 2 bases and J by 4 bases, with 14 bases between the two germline ends. CDR1 and CDR2 (germline): SGDLS, YYNGEE. DNA for the CDR3: TGTGCCAGCAGCGTTAGTGGGGGGTCCCCAGATACGCAGTATTTT. Translating gives CASSVSGGSPDTQYF.

V usage is TRBV5-5 and J usage is TRBJ2-5; the match to TRBD1 covers 9 bases. Germline V gives CDR1 SGHKS, CDR2 YYEKEE (reference sequence). The CDR3 is 14 residues long. V dropped 4 bases and J dropped 5; count of bases not matched to a gene: 6. The CDR3 DNA reads as TGTGCCAGCAGCCCTACAGGGGGCGGCGAGACCCAGTACTTC. This translates into CASSPTGGGETQYF. Variable domain in full (rest from reference TRBV5-5 and TRBJ2-5): DAGVTQSPTHLIKTRGQQVTLRCSPISGHKSVSWYQQVLGQGPQFIFQYYEKEERGRGNFPDRFSARQFPNYSSELNVNALLLGDSALYLCASSPTGGGETQYFGPGTRLLVL.

The V call is TRBV24-1, the J call TRBJ2-1; D remains unclear. Between the trimmed V and J ends, which lost 4 bases and 11 bases, there was a span of 11 bases. CDR3 length: 12 amino acids. Germline loops: CDR1 KGHDR, CDR2 SFDVKD. The CDR3 coding sequence is TGTGCCACCAGTGACCCTAGACTTAAGCAGTTCTTC. Translated, it gives CATSDPRLKQFF.

The gene calls are TRBV6-5 and TRBJ2-1, with D unresolved. Per germline, CDR1 MNHEY and CDR2 SVGAGI. Trimming shortened V by 6 bases and J by 7 bases, and 16 bases separated the two germline ends. The CDR3 is 14 amino acids. The DNA of the CDR3 is TGTGCCAGCAGCGGCGCCCCCAGACTTAATGAGCAGTTCTTC. Encoded protein: CASSGAPRLNEQFF.

This sequence joins TRBV6-4 and TRBJ2-1, with D possibly called TRBD1 or TRBD2 (5 bases each). Trimming shortened V by 4 bases and J by 10 bases, and 14 bases separated the two germline ends. This CDR3 has 13 amino acids. The germline V gene encodes CDR1 MRHNA and CDR2 SNTAGT. The CDR3 region has the DNA TGTGCCAGCAGTGCTGGGGACGGCTGGGAGCAGTTCTTC. Translating gives CASSAGDGWEQFF.

This clone was seen more than once but under ten times. This chain links TRBV27 with TRBJ1-1; 9 bases match TRBD1. Germline CDR1 MNHEY, CDR2 SMNVEV (reference sequence). CDR3 size: 16 residues. With 8 bases clipped from V and 0 bases from J, the junction kept 10 bases outside the gene matches. As DNA, the CDR3 is TGTGCCAGCGGACAGGGGAGGGGAACCATGAACACTGAAGCTTTCTTT. Its translation: CASGQGRGTMNTEAFF.

This clone has only a few counts. V and J are TRBV3-1 (or the pseudogene TRBV3-2) and TRBJ2-6; tentatively, D is TRBD1 or TRBD2 (5 bases each). Germline loops: CDR1 LGHDT, CDR2 YNNKEL (reference sequence). This CDR3 region has 17 residues. With 1 base removed from V and 2 bases from J, the gap between germline ends came to 12 bases. The CDR3 DNA is TGTGCCAGCAGCCAAGGTTCTCTGGGGGCTGGGGCCAACGTCCTGACTTTC. As protein: CASSQGSLGAGANVLTF.

The rearrangement uses TRBV4-2 and TRBJ2-7, with 8 bases fitting TRBD2. The CDR3 extends over 17 amino acids. Germline CDR1 reads LGHNA; CDR2 reads YNFKEQ. V was clipped by 0 bases and J by 0 bases; unmatched bases: 7. In nucleotides, the CDR3 is TGTGCCAGCAGCCAAGATTTGAGCGGGAGCGTCTCCTACGAGCAGTACTTC. It specifies CASSQDLSGSVSYEQYF.

This clone was seen once. This rearrangement joins TRBV6-2 or TRBV6-3 to TRBJ1-5, with TRBD1 matching over 7 bases. Germline V gives CDR1 MNHEY, CDR2 SVGEGT. V lost 5 bases to trimming and J lost 6 bases; unmatched junction nucleotides: 10. The CDR3 runs 15 residues. The CDR3 DNA is TGTGCCAGCAGTCCAGGGGGGGCGCCAGGTCAGCCCCAGCATTTT. Amino acid sequence: CASSPGGAPGQPQHF.

The chain combines TRBV7-2 with TRBJ1-5; a possible D gene is TRBD1 (5 bases). V was trimmed by 2 bases and J by 5 bases, leaving 7 bases between them. The CDR3 totals 13 residues. Per germline, CDR1 SGHTA and CDR2 FQGNSA. The CDR3 bases are TGTGCCAGCAGCTTACAGGGAGATCAGCCCCAGCATTTT. It is translated as CASSLQGDQPQHF.

The genes are TRBV7-9 and TRBJ1-1; D remains unclear. The germline V and J ends were trimmed by 5 bases and 0 bases, with 10 bases remaining between them. The CDR3 extends over 14 amino acids. Per the germline V gene, CDR1 is SEHNR and CDR2 is FQNEAQ (reference sequence). The CDR3 spells CASSLDGMNTEAFF. DNA for the CDR3: TGTGCCAGCAGCCTGGACGGAATGAACACTGAAGCTTTCTTT.

The genes are TRBV5-1 and TRBJ1-6; perhaps TRBD1 as D (6 bases). CDR3 length: 20 amino acids. V was cut by 0 bases and J by 6 bases, with 25 bases left in between. Germline loops: CDR1 SGHRS, CDR2 YFSETQ. The CDR3 DNA is TGCGCCAGCAGCTTGGGGGCGAGGCCGCCCGAGGGGGTATTTAATTCACCCCTCCACTTT. This codes for CASSLGARPPEGVFNSPLHF. Together with reference TRBV5-1 and TRBJ1-6, the CDR3 gives the full variable domain: KAGVTQTPRYLIKTRGQQVTLSCSPISGHRSVSWYQQTPGQGLQFLFEYFSETQRNKGNFPGRFSGRQFSNSRSEMNVSTLELGDSALYLCASSLGARPPEGVFNSPLHFGNGTRLTVT.

The CDR3 DNA reads TGCGCCAGCAGCTTCCTCGATGAGCAGTTCTTC. Amino acid sequence: CASSFLDEQFF. The J gene is TRBJ2-1, the V gene TRBV5-1, with D uncertain. Germline V gives CDR1 SGHRS, CDR2 YFSETQ. The CDR3 spans 11 residues. The V end was cut by 2 bases, the J end by 8 bases, with 5 bases between. Together with reference TRBV5-1 and TRBJ2-1, the CDR3 gives the full variable domain: KAGVTQTPRYLIKTRGQQVTLSCSPISGHRSVSWYQQTPGQGLQFLFEYFSETQRNKGNFPGRFSGRQFSNSRSEMNVSTLELGDSALYLCASSFLDEQFFGPGTRLTVL.

This sequence joins TRBV18 and TRBJ2-5; maybe TRBD2 (6 bases). CDR1 and CDR2 (germline): KGHSH, LQKENI. The CDR3 runs 15 residues. V lost 6 bases, J lost 5 bases, and 19 bases lay in between. The CDR3 region has the DNA TGTGCCAGCTCCTACGGGACTCTAAAGAGGGAGACCCAGTACTTC. Its translation is CASSYGTLKRETQYF.